These T cell receptor beta chains were read from a single sample in a study of T cell repertoires in cytomegalovirus infection. TCRdb re-derived calls from the reads in MiXCR, one entry per CDR3 protein. The repertoire holds about 680,000 distinct CDR3 sequences, with roughly a quarter as singletons. The sequencing sample was made of CD8+ T cells from PBMCs. Every receptor here comes from a human donor in good health (CMV status not recorded). Some clones in this sample may be carry-over from other donors' samples. CDR3s include the opening cysteine and the closing phenylalanine or tryptophan. D genes are given only for firm matches. Where a row states a size, it is once, few, many or the class of an expanded clone; other rows omit it.

d_call j_call v_call clone_size cdr3_nt cdr3_aa
NA TRBJ2-1 TRBV25-1 NA TGTGCCAGCAGTGAACAGGGTGTCGATGAGCAGTTCTTC CASSEQGVDEQFF
NA TRBJ2-1 TRBV6-6 few TGTGCCAGCAGTTATTACGGAAACAATGAGCAGTTCTTC CASSYYGNNEQFF
NA TRBJ1-1 TRBV7-2 many TGTGCCAGCAGCGGAAATAACCTGAACACTGAAGCTTTCTTT CASSGNNLNTEAFF
NA TRBJ2-3 TRBV12-3/TRBV12-4 NA TGTGCCAGCAGTTTAGCGGGACAACTCACGGCAGATACGCAGTATTTT CASSLAGQLTADTQYF
TRBD2 TRBJ2-5 TRBV7-2 many TGTGCCAGCAGCTCGACGCGGGGGGTCCAAGAGACCCAGTACTTC CASSSTRGVQETQYF
NA TRBJ2-2 TRBV5-5 many TGTGCCAGCAGCTTAGCGTCCGGGGAGCTGTTTTTT CASSLASGELFF
TRBD1 TRBJ2-1 TRBV6-1 few TGTGCCAGCAGTGAAGGACAGGGGAGGAATGAGCAGTTCTTC CASSEGQGRNEQFF
TRBD1 TRBJ1-1 TRBV7-3 NA TGTGCCAGCAGCCCGACAGGGGGCAAGGACACTGAAGCTTTCTTT CASSPTGGKDTEAFF
TRBD2 TRBJ2-7 TRBV20-1 few TGCAGTGCTAGGGGGGAACTAGCGGGGGATTTCTACGAGCAGTACTTC CSARGELAGDFYEQYF
NA TRBJ1-4 TRBV7-9 NA TGTGCCCTCCCGTCACCAACTAATGAAAAACTGTTTTTT CALPSPTNEKLFF
TRBD2 TRBJ2-2 TRBV27 few TGTGCCAGCACCCAGGGAGCGGGGGTCACGAGAACCGGGGAGCTGTTTTTT CASTQGAGVTRTGELFF
NA TRBJ1-1 TRBV5-4 NA TGTGCCAGCAGCTTGGGCGGGGTCACGGCTTTCTTT CASSLGGVTAFF
NA TRBJ2-1 TRBV27 few TGTGCCAGCGGAGGGGGTCATGAGCAGTTCTTC CASGGGHEQFF
NA TRBJ1-1 TRBV4-1 few TGCGCCAGCAGCCTAATCCCAAGGGATAACACTGAAGCTTTCTTT CASSLIPRDNTEAFF
NA TRBJ1-2 TRBV5-1 few TGCGCCAGCAGCCTCGCGACCGTACATGGCTACACCTTC CASSLATVHGYTF
NA TRBJ1-1 TRBV7-2 many TGTGCCAGCAGCTTAGAGCCCATGAACACTGAAGCTTTCTTT CASSLEPMNTEAFF
TRBD1 TRBJ2-5 TRBV7-9 many TGTGCCAGCAGCTCCACGACAGGGAAAGAGACCCAGTACTTC CASSSTTGKETQYF
NA TRBJ2-2 TRBV6-5 few TGTGCCAGCAGTTACACCATCACGAACACCGGGGAGCTGTTTTTT CASSYTITNTGELFF
NA TRBJ1-2 TRBV29-1 few TGCAGCGTTGAAGGACAGGAAGATGGCTACACCTTC CSVEGQEDGYTF
NA TRBJ1-2 TRBV7-2 once TGTGCCAGCAGCTTAAATGAGGGGCTGACCTATGGCTACACCTTC CASSLNEGLTYGYTF
NA TRBJ2-4 TRBV28 many TGTGCCAGCAGTTTAACTTACGGCCCGGGGAACATTCAGTACTTC CASSLTYGPGNIQYF
NA TRBJ2-7 TRBV14 NA TGTGCCAGCAGCCCCCCGGGGGCGGGTTACGAGCAGTACTTC CASSPPGAGYEQYF
NA TRBJ1-2 TRBV27 few TGTGCCAGCGGGGGGGGCAGGTATGGCTACACCTTC CASGGGRYGYTF
TRBD1 TRBJ1-6 TRBV7-9 many TGTGCCAGCAGCACACGACAGGGCAATAATTCACCCCTCCACTTT CASSTRQGNNSPLHF
NA TRBJ2-3 TRBV25-1 NA TGTGCCAGCAAGACAGGGCGGCGGGGAGATACGCAGTATTTT CASKTGRRGDTQYF
TRBD1 TRBJ2-4 TRBV28 few TGTGCCAGCAAGGACAGGGGGCGCGGACAGCTAGCCAAAAACATTCAGTACTTC CASKDRGRGQLAKNIQYF
NA TRBJ1-5 TRBV12-3/TRBV12-4 few TGTGCCAGCAGTTCTGACAGCATTTATAGCAATCAGCCCCAGCATTTT CASSSDSIYSNQPQHF
NA TRBJ2-5 TRBV20-1 NA TGCAGTGCTAGAGATCGCCGAATAGGCGGGTTCCAAGAGACCCAGTACTTC CSARDRRIGGFQETQYF
TRBD1 TRBJ2-7 TRBV29-1 NA TGCAGCGTTGGGACAGGGGCTCGGGAGCAGTACTTC CSVGTGAREQYF
TRBD1 TRBJ2-5 TRBV20-1 NA TGCAGTGCCGAATCTCGACAGGGGTGGTCAGAGACCCAGTACTTC CSAESRQGWSETQYF
NA TRBJ1-5 TRBV4-1 NA TGCGCCAACAGCCCGGGCCTTTATCAGCCCCAGCATTTT CANSPGLYQPQHF
TRBD1 TRBJ1-1 TRBV29-1 few TGCAGCGTTGACAGGGGGCGCGGGGACACTGAAGCTTTCTTT CSVDRGRGDTEAFF
TRBD1 TRBJ2-3 TRBV5-4 few TGTGCCAGCAGCACAGGGACAGGGACCGATACGCAGTATTTT CASSTGTGTDTQYF
NA TRBJ1-5 TRBV6-2/TRBV6-3 NA TGTGCCAGCAGTTACTCACTACAGAATCAGCCCCAGCATTTT CASSYSLQNQPQHF
TRBD1 TRBJ1-2 TRBV13 NA TGTGCCAGCATCTCTGACAGGGTGGGCGGCTACACCTTC CASISDRVGGYTF
TRBD2 TRBJ2-5 TRBV7-9 NA TGTGCCAGCAGCCGGGGGATAGCGGGGCAAGAGACCCAGTACTTC CASSRGIAGQETQYF
NA TRBJ2-1 TRBV7-2 many TGTGCCAGCAGCATACCGGGACCCAACTATTCCAATGAGCAGTTCTTC CASSIPGPNYSNEQFF
NA TRBJ2-3 TRBV20-1 few TGCAGTGCTAGTTCCAGGGAGGGCACAGATACGCAGTATTTT CSASSREGTDTQYF
TRBD1 TRBJ1-5 TRBV28 NA TGTGCCAGCATAAAACAGGGGGCGGGGAGCAATCAGCCCCAGCATTTT CASIKQGAGSNQPQHF
TRBD1 TRBJ1-4 TRBV6-5 many TGTGCCAGCAGTTGGGACAGAAAAAATGAAAAACTGTTTTTT CASSWDRKNEKLFF
TRBD1 TRBJ2-1 TRBV14 once TGTGCCAGCAGCCCGATCCCGGGACAGGTCCGCTACAATGAGCAGTTCTTC CASSPIPGQVRYNEQFF
NA TRBJ2-3 TRBV7-6 many TGTGCTAGCGCATCCCGGGGCACAGATACGCAGTATTTT CASASRGTDTQYF